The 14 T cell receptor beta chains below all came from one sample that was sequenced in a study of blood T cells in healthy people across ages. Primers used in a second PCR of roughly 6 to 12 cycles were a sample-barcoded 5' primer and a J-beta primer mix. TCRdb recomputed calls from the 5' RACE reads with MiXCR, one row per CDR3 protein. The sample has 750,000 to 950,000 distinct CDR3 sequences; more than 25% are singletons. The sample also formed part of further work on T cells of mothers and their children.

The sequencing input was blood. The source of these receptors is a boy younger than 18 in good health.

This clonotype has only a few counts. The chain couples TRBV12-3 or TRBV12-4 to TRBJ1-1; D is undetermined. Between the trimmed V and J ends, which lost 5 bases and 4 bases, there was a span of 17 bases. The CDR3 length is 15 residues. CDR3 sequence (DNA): TGTGCCAGCAGTCCTGGTGGGTACGAGGGCACTGAAGCTTTCTTT. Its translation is CASSPGGYEGTEAFF.

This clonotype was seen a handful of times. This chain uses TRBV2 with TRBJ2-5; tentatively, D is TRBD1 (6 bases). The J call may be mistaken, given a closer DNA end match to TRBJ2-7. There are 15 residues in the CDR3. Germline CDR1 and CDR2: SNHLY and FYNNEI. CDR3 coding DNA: TGTGCCAGCAGTGCATCGACAGGAGCGACTTACGAGCAGTACTTC. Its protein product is CASSASTGATYEQYF.

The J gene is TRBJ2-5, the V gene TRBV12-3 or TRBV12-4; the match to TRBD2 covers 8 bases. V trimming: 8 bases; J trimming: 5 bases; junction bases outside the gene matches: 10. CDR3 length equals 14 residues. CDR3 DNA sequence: TGTGCCAGCTATCCACGGGGGGGCGTCGAGACCCAGTACTTC. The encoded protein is CASYPRGGVETQYF.

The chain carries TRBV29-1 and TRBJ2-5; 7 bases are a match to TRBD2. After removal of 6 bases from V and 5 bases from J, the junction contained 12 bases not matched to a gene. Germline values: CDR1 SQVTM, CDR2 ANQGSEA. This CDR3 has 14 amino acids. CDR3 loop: CSVTGLPMMETQYF. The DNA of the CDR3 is TGCAGCGTGACGGGACTACCTATGATGGAGACCCAGTACTTC.

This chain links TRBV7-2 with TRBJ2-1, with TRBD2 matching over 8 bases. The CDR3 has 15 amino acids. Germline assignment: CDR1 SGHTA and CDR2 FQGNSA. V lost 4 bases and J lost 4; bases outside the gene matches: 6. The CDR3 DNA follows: TGTGCCAGCAGCTCGGGAGGGGGGGCATACAATGAGCAGTTCTTC. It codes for CASSSGGGAYNEQFF.

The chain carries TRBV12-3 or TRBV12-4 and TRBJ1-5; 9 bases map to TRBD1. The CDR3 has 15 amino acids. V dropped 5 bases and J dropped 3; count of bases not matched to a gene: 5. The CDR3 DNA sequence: TGTGCCAGCAGTCGACAGGGGGGGGCCAATCAGCCCCAGCATTTT. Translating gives CASSRQGGANQPQHF.

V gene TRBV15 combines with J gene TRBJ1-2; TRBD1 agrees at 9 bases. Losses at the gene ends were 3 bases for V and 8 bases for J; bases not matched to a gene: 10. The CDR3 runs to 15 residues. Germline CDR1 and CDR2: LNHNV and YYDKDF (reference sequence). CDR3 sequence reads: CATSSDKQGAWGYTF. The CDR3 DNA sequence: TGTGCCACCAGCAGTGACAAACAGGGGGCTTGGGGCTACACCTTC.

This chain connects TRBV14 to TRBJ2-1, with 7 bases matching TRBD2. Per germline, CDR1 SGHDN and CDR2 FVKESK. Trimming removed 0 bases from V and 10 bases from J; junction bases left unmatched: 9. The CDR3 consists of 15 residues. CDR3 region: CASSQEGGARYEQFF. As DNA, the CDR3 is TGTGCCAGCAGCCAAGAGGGAGGGGCGAGGTACGAGCAGTTCTTC.

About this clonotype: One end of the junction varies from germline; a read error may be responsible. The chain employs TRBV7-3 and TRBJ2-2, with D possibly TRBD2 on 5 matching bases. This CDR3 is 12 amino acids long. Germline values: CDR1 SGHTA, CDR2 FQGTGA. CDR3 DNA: TGTGCTAGCAGCTTTAGCGCCGGGGAGCTGTTTTTT. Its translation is CASSFSAGELFF.

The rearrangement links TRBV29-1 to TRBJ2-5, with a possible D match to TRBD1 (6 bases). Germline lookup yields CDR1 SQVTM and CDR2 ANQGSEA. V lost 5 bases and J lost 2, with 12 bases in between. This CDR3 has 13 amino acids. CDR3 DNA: TGCAGCGTTACCAGGACAGCTCAAGAGACCCAGTACTTC. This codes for CSVTRTAQETQYF. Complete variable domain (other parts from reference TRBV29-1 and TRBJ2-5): SAVISQKPSRDICQRGTSLTIQCQVDSQVTMMFWYRQQPGQSLTLIATANQGSEATYESGFVIDKFPISRPNLTFSTLTVSNMSPEDSSIYLCSVTRTAQETQYFGPGTRLLVL.

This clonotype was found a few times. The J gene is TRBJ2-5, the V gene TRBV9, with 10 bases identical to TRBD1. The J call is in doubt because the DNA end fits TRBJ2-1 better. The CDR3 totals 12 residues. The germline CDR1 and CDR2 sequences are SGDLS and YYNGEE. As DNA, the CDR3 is TGTGCCAGCAGCCGGGACAGGGGTGAGCAGTTCTTC. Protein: CASSRDRGEQFF.

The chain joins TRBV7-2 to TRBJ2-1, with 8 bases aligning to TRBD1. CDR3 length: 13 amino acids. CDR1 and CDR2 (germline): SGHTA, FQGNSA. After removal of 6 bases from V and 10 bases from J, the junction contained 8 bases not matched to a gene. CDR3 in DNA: TGTGCCAGCAGATCACAGGGGGATAGGGAGCAGTTCTTC. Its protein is CASRSQGDREQFF.

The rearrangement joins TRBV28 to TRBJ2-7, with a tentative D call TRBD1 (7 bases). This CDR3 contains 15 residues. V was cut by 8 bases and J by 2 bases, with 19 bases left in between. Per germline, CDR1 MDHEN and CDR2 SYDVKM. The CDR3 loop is CASLPAGTEAYEQYF. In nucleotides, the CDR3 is TGTGCCAGCTTACCCGCGGGGACAGAGGCCTACGAGCAGTACTTC.

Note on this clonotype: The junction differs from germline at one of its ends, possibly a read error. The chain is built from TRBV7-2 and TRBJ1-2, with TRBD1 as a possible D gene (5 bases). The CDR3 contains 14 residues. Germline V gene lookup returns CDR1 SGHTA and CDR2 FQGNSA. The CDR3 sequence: CASSKQRDAYGYTF. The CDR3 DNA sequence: TGCGCCAGCAGCAAACAGCGGGACGCCTATGGCTACACCTTC. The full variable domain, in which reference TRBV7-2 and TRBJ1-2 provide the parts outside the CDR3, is GAGVSQSPSNKVTEKGKDVELRCDPISGHTALYWYRQSLGQGLEFLIYFQGNSAPDKSGLPSDRFSAERTGGSVSTLTIQRTQQEDSAVYLCASSKQRDAYGYTFGSGTRLTVV.